This TCR beta chain derives from a study of siplizumab effects on memory and regulatory T cells. With 6 bases removed from V and 0 bases from J, the gap between germline ends came to 9 bases. This CDR3 comprises 14 residues. In germline, CDR1 is MNHEY, CDR2 SMNVEV (reference sequence). Overall study results and limits: In unstimulated cells, naive T cells appeared more diverse than memory T cells and seemed major alloresponse contributors.

To note about this clone: Its antigen is not identified.

Here immunoSEQ multiplex PCR was the method, and the copy in TCRdb shows in-frame clones only, minus some. The profile shows some 100,000 clones, around 94% of them singletons. This sequence was found in a human donor in good health. V gene TRBV27 combines with J gene TRBJ1-5; maybe TRBD1 (6 bases). The material sequenced was Tregs sorted from blood. The CDR3 DNA reads as TGTGCCAGCAGACCAGGGGTTAGCAATCAGCCCCAGCATTTT. This encodes CASRPGVSNQPQHF.